The sequence of this T cell receptor beta chain was determined in a study of T cell responses to AZD1222 COVID-19 vaccine (dated by TCRdb to the early 2020s). Study-level background: TCR sequencing covered over 230 trial participants: 200 to 210 given two doses of AZD1222 and approximately 26 given two doses of MenACWY control vaccine. Trial participants were enrolled into age subgroups of 18-55, 56-69 and 70-plus years, which contained roughly 140, 27 and 60 TCR-sequenced participants, respectively. Results and caveats for the whole study, not just this receptor: Because no samples from the day 14 peak response were available, repertoires could be characterized only after the peak T cell response. The vaccine-associated CD4 TCRs covered the entire spike protein, and the dominant responses fell in regions 160-218 and 743-854. After two AZD1222 doses, spike-specific TCR breadth and depth were significantly higher than at day 0 and than in MenACWY recipients. Most participants were white British and females outnumbered males, and the authors suggested that clonal diversity may have been underestimated. In the small 56-69-year group, the increase in depth fell short of significance, most likely because of low power. Conclusions about previously exposed vaccinees are limited because only 5 or 6 AZD1222 recipients were SARS-CoV-2 seropositive at baseline. Reportedly, almost half of the unique spike-specific TCRs recognized epitopes lying outside the regions that are mutated in the B.1.351 and B.1.1.7 variants.

Worth noting for this clone: It lacks a known antigen. One base away there is no much larger clone; base qualities are not given.

The CDR3 regions of human TCRbeta chains were analyzed by immunosequencing. The original pipeline was this. TCRs in the repertoires were matched against a reference library of SARS-CoV-2-specific TCRs that had been generated with the MIRA antigen-specificity platform. Breadth was defined as the fraction of unique TCRs that were SARS-CoV-2-associated, and depth was defined as the fraction of total T cells that were SARS-CoV-2-associated. Using the MIRA data, every spike-specific TCR was mapped to the spike region that the TCR reacted to and assigned to either a CD4 or a CD8 class. Log10-transformed breadth and depth values were compared by one-way ANOVA with Sidak's multiple comparisons tests. The source is immuneACCESS, and TCRdb retained only in-frame sequences with V and J called. Part of the clones is not carried over; for the studies checked, unresolved V genes explain less than half of this, and the remainder is unexplained. That table supplies the V and J calls and clone size; D and trimming were determined from the DNA. The sample table lists 250,000 to 300,000 clones, almost 95% of them with a count of one. Roughly 0.5% of the sample is held by the ten biggest clonotypes.

This specimen's time point label, interpreted: about 28 days (+/-7) after the second vaccine dose. Because spike-specific TCR depth and breadth did not differ between the two schedules, AZD1222 recipients who got a second dose at roughly 4 weeks were pooled with those who got a second dose at roughly 12 weeks. Vaccinee samples came from UK trials COV001 and COV002, including a single-blind randomized controlled phase 2/3 trial of AZD1222 (ChAdOx1 nCoV-19) in healthy adults. For TCRbeta chain sequencing, PBMC samples from trial participants were taken at day 0 and at day 28 after the second dose. Counted from cysteine to phenylalanine, this CDR3 has 15 amino acids. Only the CDR3 part of the read is kept: 45 bases, read in frame from the first base. The germline V gene (reference sequence) specifies LGHDT as CDR1 and YNNKEL as CDR2. The junction shows trimming of 8 bases on V and 4 bases on J, plus 20 bases between the germline ends.

The chain is assembled from TRBV3-1 (or the pseudogene TRBV3-2) and TRBJ2-5; the D element might be TRBD1 or TRBD2, as each aligns at 5 bases. The material was peripheral blood, obtained 28 days after the second AZD1222 dose. This TCR came from an adult who received the AZD1222 COVID-19 vaccine. This receptor has the CDR3 CASVPMAAGGETQYF. In nucleotides, the sequence is TGTGCCAGCGTCCCCATGGCGGCTGGGGGAGAGACCCAGTACTTC.